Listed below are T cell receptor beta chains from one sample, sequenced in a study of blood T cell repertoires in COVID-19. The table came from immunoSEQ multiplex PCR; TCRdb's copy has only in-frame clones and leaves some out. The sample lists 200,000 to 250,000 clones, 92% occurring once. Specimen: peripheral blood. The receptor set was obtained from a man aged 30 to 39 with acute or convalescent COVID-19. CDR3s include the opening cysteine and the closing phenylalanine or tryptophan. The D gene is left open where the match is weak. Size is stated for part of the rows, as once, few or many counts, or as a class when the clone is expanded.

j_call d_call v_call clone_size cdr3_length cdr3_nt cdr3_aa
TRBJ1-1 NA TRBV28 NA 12 TGTGCCAGCAGTCTCAAGAGATCTGAAGCTTTCTTT CASSLKRSEAFF
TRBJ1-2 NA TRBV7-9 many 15 TGTGCCAGCAGCTCCCAGGGGAGGGTAGACTATGGCTACACCTTC CASSSQGRVDYGYTF
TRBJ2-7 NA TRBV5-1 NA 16 TGCGCCAGCAGCTTGAACCCCCAGGGATTATTCTACGAGCAGTACTTC CASSLNPQGLFYEQYF
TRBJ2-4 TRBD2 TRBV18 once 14 TGTGCCAGCTCACGGGAATTAGCGGGAAACATTCAGTACTTC CASSRELAGNIQYF
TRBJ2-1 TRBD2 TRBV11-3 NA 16 TGTGCCAGCAGCCGCGGCGGGAGGAGTTCCTACAATGAGCAGTTCTTC CASSRGGRSSYNEQFF
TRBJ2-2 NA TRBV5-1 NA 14 TGCGCCAGCAGCTTGTTCGCAGGGGTGGGGGAGCTGTTTTTT CASSLFAGVGELFF
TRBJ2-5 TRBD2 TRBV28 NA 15 TGTGCCAGCAGTTTACCACTAGCGGACCAAGAGACCCAGTACTTC CASSLPLADQETQYF
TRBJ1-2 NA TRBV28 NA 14 TGTGCCAGCAGTACCCCCTACAGGACTAATGGCTACACCTTC CASSTPYRTNGYTF
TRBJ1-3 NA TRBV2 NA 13 TGTGCCAGCACCCAGGGTTTTGAAAACACCATATATTTT CASTQGFENTIYF
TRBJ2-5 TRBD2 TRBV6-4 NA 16 TGTGCCAGCAGGGAAATCGGGACTATAAATTCAGAGACCCAGTACTTC CASREIGTINSETQYF
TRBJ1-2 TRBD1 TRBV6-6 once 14 TGTGCCAGCACTAGGGACAGGGCCTCCTATGGCTACACCTTC CASTRDRASYGYTF
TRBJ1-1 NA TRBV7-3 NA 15 TGTGCCAGCAGCTCATCAGGGGTTATGAACACTGAAGCTTTCTTT CASSSSGVMNTEAFF
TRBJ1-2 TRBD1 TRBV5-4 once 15 TGTGCCAGCAGCCCGGGACAGGGGGCTAACTATGGCTACACCTTC CASSPGQGANYGYTF
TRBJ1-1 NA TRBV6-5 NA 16 TGTGCCAGCAGTTACAAATGGACAGTTATGAACACTGAAGCTTTCTTT CASSYKWTVMNTEAFF
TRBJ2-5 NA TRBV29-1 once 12 TGCAGCGTTATGATACTGCAAGAGACCCAGTACTTC CSVMILQETQYF
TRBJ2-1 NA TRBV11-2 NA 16 TGTGCCAGCAGCTTTTCCCCGGGAGTTGGGGGCAATGAGCAGTTCTTC CASSFSPGVGGNEQFF
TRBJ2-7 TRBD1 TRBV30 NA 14 TGTGCCTGCCTCGGGACAGGGGGATTCTACGAGCAGTACTTC CACLGTGGFYEQYF
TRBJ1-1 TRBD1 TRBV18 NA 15 TGTGCCAGCTCACCACGGGACAGAATTAACACTGAAGCTTTCTTT CASSPRDRINTEAFF
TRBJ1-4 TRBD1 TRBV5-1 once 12 TGCGCCAGTCAGGGGGATGGTGAAAAACTGTTTTTT CASQGDGEKLFF
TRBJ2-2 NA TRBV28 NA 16 TGTGCCAGCAGTTTCCAGGGCTTAATTGGCACCGGGGAGCTGTTTTTT CASSFQGLIGTGELFF
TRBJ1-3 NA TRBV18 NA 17 TGTGCCAGCTCACCACCGAACCAGGGATGGTCTGGAAACACCATATATTTT CASSPPNQGWSGNTIYF
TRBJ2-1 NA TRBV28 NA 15 TGTGCCAGCAGTTATAGGACGGGAGCGGTGAATGAGCAGTTCTTC CASSYRTGAVNEQFF
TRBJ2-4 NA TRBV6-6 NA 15 TGTGCCAGCAGTTACGGCCCGGGAGCCAAAAACATTCAGTACTTC CASSYGPGAKNIQYF
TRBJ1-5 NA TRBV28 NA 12 TGTGCCAGCAGCTCACAGCATCAGCCCCAGCATTTT CASSSQHQPQHF
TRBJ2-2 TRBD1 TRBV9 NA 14 TGTGCCAGCAGCGTAGTGGACAGGGCCGGGGAGCTGTTTTTT CASSVVDRAGELFF
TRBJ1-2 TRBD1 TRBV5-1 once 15 TGCGCCAGCAGCTACTTATCCGGGACAGACTATGGCTACACCTTC CASSYLSGTDYGYTF
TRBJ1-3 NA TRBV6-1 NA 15 TGTGCCAGCAGTGAAGCTCCGTTCTCTGGAAACACCATATATTTT CASSEAPFSGNTIYF
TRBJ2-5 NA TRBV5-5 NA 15 TGTGCCAGCAGCTCTCTAGGTACGGGACAAGAGACCCAGTACTTC CASSSLGTGQETQYF
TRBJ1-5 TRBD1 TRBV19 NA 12 TGTGCCAGCTCCTCCGGGGGACAGGGGGAGCATTTT CASSSGGQGEHF
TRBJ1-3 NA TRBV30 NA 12 TGTGCCCTTAGCCTCTCTGGAAACACCATATATTTT CALSLSGNTIYF
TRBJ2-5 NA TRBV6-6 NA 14 TGTGCCAGCAGTCCCAGGGGTCGCCAAGAGACCCAGTACTTC CASSPRGRQETQYF
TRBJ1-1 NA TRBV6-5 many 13 TGTGCCACCTCCTGGGGGCGAAACACTGAAGCTTTCTTT CATSWGRNTEAFF